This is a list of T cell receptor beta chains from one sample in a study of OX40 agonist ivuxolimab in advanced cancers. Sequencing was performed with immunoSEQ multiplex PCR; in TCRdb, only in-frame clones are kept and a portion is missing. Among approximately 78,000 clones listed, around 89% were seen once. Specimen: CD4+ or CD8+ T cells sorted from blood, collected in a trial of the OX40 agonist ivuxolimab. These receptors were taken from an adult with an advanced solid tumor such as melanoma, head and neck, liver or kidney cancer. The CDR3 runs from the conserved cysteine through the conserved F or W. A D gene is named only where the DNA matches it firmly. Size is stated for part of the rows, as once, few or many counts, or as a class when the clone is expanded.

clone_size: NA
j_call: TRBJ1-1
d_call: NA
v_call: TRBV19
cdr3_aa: CASIRDLGVTEAFF
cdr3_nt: TGTGCCAGTATAAGGGACCTCGGGGTGACTGAAGCTTTCTTT

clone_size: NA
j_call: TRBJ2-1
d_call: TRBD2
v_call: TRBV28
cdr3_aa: CASSLSAPAGGNEQFF
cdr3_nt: TGTGCCAGCAGTTTATCTGCGCCCGCGGGGGGCAATGAGCAGTTCTTC

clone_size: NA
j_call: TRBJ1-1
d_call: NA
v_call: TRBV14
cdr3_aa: CASSLGHNTEAFF
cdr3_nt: TGTGCCAGCAGCCTGGGCCATAACACTGAAGCTTTCTTT

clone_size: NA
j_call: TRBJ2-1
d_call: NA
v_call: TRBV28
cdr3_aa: CASSSPSGVNSYNEQFF
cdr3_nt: TGTGCCAGCAGTTCCCCTTCAGGGGTCAACTCCTACAATGAGCAGTTCTTC

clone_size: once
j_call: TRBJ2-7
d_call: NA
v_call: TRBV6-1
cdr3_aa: CASSEKYEQYF
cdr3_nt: TGTGCCAGCAGTGAGAAATACGAGCAGTACTTC

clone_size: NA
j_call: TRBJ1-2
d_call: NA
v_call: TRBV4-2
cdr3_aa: CASRRSQGFDYGYTF
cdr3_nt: TGTGCCAGCAGACGATCGCAGGGCTTTGACTATGGCTACACCTTC

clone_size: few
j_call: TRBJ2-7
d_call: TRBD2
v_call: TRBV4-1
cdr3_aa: CASSRGTSGGYEQYF
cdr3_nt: TGCGCCAGCAGCCGAGGGACTAGCGGGGGGTACGAGCAGTACTTC

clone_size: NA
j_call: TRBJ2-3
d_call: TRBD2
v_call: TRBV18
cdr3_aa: CASSQSPTSGGDTQYF
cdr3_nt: TGTGCCAGCTCACAATCTCCGACTAGCGGGGGGGATACGCAGTATTTT

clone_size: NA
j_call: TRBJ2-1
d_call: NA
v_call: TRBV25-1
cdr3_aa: CASSEFRGKASSLNEQFF
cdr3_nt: TGTGCCAGCAGTGAATTTCGAGGAAAGGCCTCCTCCTTAAATGAGCAGTTCTTC

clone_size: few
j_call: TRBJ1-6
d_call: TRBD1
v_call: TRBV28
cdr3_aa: CASKQGQNSPLHF
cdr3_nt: TGTGCCAGCAAACAGGGGCAGAATTCACCCCTCCACTTT

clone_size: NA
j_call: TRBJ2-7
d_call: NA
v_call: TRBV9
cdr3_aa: CASSVALEGYEQYF
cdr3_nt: TGTGCCAGCAGCGTAGCTCTTGAGGGCTACGAGCAGTACTTC

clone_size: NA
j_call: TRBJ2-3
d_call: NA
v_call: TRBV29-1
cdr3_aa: CSAGREGQLVYF
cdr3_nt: TGCAGCGCGGGTAGGGAAGGACAGTTGGTGTATTTT

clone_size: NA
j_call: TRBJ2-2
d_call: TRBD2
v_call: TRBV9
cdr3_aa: CASSPGLAGGSGELFF
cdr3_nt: TGTGCCAGCAGCCCCGGACTAGCGGGGGGATCCGGGGAGCTGTTTTTT

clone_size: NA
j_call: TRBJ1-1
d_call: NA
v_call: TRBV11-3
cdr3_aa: CASSLVGMNTEAFF
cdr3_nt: TGTGCCAGCAGCTTAGTCGGGATGAACACTGAAGCTTTCTTT

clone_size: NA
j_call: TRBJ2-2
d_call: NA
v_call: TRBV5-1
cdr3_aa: CASRRDTRNTGELFF
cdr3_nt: TGCGCCAGCAGACGGGACACTAGGAACACCGGGGAGCTGTTTTTT

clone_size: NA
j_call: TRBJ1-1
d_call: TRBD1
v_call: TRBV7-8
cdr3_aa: CASSSLGGTGAFTEAFF
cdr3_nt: TGTGCCAGCAGCTCCCTGGGCGGGACAGGGGCGTTCACTGAAGCTTTCTTT

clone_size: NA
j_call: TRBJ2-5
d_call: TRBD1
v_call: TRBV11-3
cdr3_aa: CASSLGIQGAFIETQYF
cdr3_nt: TGTGCCAGCAGCTTAGGTATACAGGGGGCGTTTATAGAGACCCAGTACTTC

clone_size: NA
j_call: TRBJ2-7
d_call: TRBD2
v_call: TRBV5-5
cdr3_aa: CASSQQDSTSGSPYEQYF
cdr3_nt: TGTGCCAGCAGCCAACAGGACAGTACTAGCGGGAGCCCCTACGAGCAGTACTTC

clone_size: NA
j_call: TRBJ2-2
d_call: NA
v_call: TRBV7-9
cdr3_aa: CASSLIGKATGELFF
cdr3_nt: TGTGCCAGCAGCTTAATAGGGAAGGCCACCGGGGAGCTGTTTTTT

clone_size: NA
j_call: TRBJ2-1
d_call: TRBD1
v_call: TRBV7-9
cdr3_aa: CASSGQGQTYEQFF
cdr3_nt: TGTGCCAGCAGCGGACAGGGCCAGACCTATGAGCAGTTCTTC